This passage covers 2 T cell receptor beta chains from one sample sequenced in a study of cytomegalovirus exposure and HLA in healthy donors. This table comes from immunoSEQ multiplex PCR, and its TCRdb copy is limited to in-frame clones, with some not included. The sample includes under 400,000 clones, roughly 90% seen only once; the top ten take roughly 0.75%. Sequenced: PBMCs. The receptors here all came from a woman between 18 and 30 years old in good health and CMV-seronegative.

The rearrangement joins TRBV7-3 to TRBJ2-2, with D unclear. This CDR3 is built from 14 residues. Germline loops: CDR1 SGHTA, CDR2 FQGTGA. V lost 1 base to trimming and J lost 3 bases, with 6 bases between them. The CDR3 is CASSLNLDTGELFF. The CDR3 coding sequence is TGTGCCAGCAGCTTAAACTTGGACACCGGGGAGCTGTTTTTT. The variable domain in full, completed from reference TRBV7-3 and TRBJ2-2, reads GAGVSQTPSNKVTEKGKYVELRCDPISGHTALYWYRQSLGQGPEFLIYFQGTGAADDSGLPNDRFFAVRPEGSVSTLKIQRTERGDSAVYLCASSLNLDTGELFFGEGSRLTVL.

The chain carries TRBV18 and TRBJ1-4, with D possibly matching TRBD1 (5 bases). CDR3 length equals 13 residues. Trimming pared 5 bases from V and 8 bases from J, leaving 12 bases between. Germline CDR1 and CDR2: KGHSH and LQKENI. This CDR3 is CASSRDRSEKLFF. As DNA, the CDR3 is TGTGCCAGCTCAAGAGACAGATCGGAAAAACTGTTTTTT.